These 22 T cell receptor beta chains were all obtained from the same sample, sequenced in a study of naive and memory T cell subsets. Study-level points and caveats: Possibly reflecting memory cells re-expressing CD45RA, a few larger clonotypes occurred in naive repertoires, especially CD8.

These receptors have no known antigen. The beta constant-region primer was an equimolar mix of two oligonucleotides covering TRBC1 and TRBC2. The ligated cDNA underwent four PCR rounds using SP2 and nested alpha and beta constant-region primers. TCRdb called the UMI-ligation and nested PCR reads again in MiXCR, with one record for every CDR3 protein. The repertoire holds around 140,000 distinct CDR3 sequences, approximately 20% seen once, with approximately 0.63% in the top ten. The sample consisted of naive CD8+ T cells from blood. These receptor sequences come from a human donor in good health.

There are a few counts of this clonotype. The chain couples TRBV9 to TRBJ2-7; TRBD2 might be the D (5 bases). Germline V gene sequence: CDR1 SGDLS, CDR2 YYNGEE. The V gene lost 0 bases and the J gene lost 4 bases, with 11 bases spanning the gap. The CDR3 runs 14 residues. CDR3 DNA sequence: TGTGCCAGCAGCGTAGCAGGAGGCGAGTACGAGCAGTACTTC. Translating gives CASSVAGGEYEQYF.

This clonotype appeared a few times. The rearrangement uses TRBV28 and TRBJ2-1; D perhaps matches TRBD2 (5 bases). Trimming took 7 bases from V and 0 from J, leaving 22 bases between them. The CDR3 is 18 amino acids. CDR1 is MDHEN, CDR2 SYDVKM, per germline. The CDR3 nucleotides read TGTGCCAGCATCCTCGGGGTAGGAGTTATCGACTCCTACAATGAGCAGTTCTTC. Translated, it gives CASILGVGVIDSYNEQFF.

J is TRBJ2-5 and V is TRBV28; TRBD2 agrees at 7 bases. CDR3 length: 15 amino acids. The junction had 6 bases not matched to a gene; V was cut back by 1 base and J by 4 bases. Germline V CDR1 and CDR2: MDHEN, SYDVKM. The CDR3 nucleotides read TGTGCCAGCAGTTTATCGGCGGGAGTTGTAGAGACCCAGTACTTC. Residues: CASSLSAGVVETQYF. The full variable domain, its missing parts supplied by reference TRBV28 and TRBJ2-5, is DVKVTQSSRYLVKRTGEKVFLECVQDMDHENMFWYRQDPGLGLRLIYFSYDVKMKEKGDIPEGYSVSREKKERFSLILESASTNQTSMYLCASSLSAGVVETQYFGPGTRLLVL.

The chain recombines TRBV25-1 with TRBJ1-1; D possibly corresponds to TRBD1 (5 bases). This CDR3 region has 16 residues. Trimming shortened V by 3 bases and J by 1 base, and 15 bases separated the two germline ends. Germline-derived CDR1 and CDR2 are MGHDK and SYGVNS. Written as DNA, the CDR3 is TGTGCCAGCAGTGACACCCAAAAGACAGCGAACACTGAAGCTTTCTTT. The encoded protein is CASSDTQKTANTEAFF.

This CDR3 is CASSLESVGLYNEKLFF. As DNA, the CDR3 is TGTGCCAGCAGCTTAGAATCGGTGGGACTATATAATGAAAAACTGTTTTTT. V usage is TRBV7-8 and J usage is TRBJ1-4, with a tentative D call TRBD1 (5 bases). Germline values: CDR1 SGHVS, CDR2 FQNEAQ. CDR3 length: 17 amino acids. V was trimmed by 1 base and J by 4 bases, leaving 16 bases between them.

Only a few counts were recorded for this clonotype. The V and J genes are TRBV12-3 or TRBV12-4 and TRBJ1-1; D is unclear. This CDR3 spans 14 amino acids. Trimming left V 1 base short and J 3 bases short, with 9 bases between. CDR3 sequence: CASSLVLPYTEAFF. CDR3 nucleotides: TGTGCCAGCAGTTTAGTTCTCCCCTACACTGAAGCTTTCTTT.

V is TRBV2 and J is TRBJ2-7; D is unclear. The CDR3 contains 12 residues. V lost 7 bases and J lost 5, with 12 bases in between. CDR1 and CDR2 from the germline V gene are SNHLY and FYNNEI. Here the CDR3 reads CASNAGRDEQYF. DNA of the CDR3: TGTGCCAGCAATGCCGGACGGGACGAGCAGTACTTC.

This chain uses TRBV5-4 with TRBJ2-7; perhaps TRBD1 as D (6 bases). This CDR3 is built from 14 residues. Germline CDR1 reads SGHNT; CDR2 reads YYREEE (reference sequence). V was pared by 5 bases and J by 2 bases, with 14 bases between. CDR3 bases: TGTGCCAGCAGTAGACAGGAGACGACCTACGAGCAGTACTTC. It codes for CASSRQETTYEQYF.

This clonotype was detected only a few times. CDR3 sequence reads: CSARVRNRGSYNEQFF. The CDR3 DNA is TGCAGTGCTAGAGTTCGGAACAGGGGGAGTTACAATGAGCAGTTCTTC. The V and J genes are TRBV20-1 and TRBJ2-1; 8 positions agree with TRBD1. Looked up from germline, CDR1 is DFQATT and CDR2 is SNEGSKA (reference sequence). With V trimmed by 1 base and J by 4 bases, 9 bases remained unmatched. The CDR3 runs 16 residues.

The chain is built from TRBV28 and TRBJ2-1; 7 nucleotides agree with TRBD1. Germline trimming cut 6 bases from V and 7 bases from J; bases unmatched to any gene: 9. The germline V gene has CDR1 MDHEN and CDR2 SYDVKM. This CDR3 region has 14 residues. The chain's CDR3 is CASSPKGALNEQFF. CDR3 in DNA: TGTGCCAGCAGCCCAAAGGGGGCCCTGAATGAGCAGTTCTTC.

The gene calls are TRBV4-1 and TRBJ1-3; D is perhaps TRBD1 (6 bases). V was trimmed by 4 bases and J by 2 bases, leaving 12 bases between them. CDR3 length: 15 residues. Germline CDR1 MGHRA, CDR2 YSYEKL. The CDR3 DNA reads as TGCGCCAGCAGCCCGGCCCAGGGGCCTGGAAACACCATATATTTT. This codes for CASSPAQGPGNTIYF.

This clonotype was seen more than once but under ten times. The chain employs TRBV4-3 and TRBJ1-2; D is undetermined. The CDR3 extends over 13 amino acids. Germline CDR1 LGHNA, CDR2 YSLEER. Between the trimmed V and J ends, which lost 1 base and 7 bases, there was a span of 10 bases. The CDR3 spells CASSQVKGRGYTF. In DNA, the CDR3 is TGCGCCAGCAGCCAAGTCAAGGGTCGTGGCTACACCTTC.

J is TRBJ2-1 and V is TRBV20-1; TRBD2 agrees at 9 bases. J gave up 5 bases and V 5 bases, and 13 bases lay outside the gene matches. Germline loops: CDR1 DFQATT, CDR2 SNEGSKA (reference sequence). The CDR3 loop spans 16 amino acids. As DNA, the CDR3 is TGCAGTGCTCTGGGGGGGGCTAGCGGGAAAGACAATGAGCAGTTCTTC. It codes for CSALGGASGKDNEQFF.

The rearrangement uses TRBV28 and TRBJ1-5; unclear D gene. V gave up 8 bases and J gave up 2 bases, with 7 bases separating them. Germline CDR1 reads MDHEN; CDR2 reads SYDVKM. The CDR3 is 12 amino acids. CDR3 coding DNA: TGTGCCAGCGTCTCTGGCAATCAGCCCCAGCATTTT. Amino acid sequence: CASVSGNQPQHF. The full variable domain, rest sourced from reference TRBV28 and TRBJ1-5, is DVKVTQSSRYLVKRTGEKVFLECVQDMDHENMFWYRQDPGLGLRLIYFSYDVKMKEKGDIPEGYSVSREKKERFSLILESASTNQTSMYLCASVSGNQPQHFGDGTRLSIL.

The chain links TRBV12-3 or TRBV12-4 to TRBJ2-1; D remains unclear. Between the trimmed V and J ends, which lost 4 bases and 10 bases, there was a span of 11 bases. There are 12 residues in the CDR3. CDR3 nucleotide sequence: TGTGCCAGCAGTTGGACCCTCAGGGAGCAGTTCTTC. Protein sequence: CASSWTLREQFF.

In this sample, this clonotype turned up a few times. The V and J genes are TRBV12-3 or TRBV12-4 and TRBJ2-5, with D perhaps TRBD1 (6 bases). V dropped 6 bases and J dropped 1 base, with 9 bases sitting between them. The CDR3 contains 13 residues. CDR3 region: CASSRTVQETQYF. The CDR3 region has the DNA TGTGCCAGCAGCCGGACAGTCCAAGAGACCCAGTACTTC.

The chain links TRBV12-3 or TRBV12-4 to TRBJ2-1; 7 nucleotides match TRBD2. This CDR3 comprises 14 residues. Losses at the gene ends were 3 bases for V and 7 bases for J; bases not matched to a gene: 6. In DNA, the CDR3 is TGTGCCAGCAGTTTGTGGGAGGGAACTAATGAGCAGTTCTTC. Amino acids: CASSLWEGTNEQFF.

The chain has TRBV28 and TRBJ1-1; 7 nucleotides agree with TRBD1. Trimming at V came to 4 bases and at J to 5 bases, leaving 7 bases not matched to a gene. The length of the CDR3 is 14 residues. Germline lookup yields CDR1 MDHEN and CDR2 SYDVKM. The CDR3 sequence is CASSSSGGLTEAFF. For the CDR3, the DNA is TGTGCCAGCAGTTCCTCAGGGGGTCTAACTGAAGCTTTCTTT.

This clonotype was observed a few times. The CDR3 sequence is CSVGTGMGNEQFF. DNA of the CDR3: TGCAGCGTTGGGACAGGAATGGGGAATGAGCAGTTCTTC. The chain recombines TRBV29-1 with TRBJ2-1; 7 bases fit TRBD1. This CDR3 has 13 residues. CDR1 and CDR2 from the germline V gene are SQVTM and ANQGSEA. Germline trimming cut 4 bases from V and 7 bases from J; bases unmatched to any gene: 7.

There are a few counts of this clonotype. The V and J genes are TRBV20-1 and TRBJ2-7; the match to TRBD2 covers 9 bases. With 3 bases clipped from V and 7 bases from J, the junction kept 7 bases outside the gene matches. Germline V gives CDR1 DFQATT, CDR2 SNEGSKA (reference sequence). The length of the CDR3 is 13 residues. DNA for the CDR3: TGCAGTGCTAGGGCTAGCGGGACGGGGGAGCAGTACTTC. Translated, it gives CSARASGTGEQYF.

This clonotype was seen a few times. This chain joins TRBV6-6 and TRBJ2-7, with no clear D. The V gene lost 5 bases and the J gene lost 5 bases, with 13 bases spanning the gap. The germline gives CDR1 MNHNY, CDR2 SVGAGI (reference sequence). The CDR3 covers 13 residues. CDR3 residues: CASSEGFEHEQYF. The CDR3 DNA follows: TGTGCCAGCAGTGAAGGATTTGAACACGAGCAGTACTTC.

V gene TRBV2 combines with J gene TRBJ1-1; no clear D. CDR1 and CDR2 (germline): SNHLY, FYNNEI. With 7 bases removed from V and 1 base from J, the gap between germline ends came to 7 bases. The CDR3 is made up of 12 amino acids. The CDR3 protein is CASNTGNTEAFF. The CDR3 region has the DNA TGTGCCAGCAATACCGGGAACACTGAAGCTTTCTTT.